These 24 T cell receptor beta chains were all obtained from the same sample, sequenced in a study of shared clonotypes between healthy human individuals. Libraries were prepared by immunoSEQ multiplex PCR; TCRdb keeps only in-frame clonotypes and omits some of them. Here the sample spans some 1,400,000 clones, more than 95% being singletons. The sample consisted of naive CD4+ T cells sorted from blood. Indicated subset: CD45RA+ positively selected. These receptors were obtained from a young man in good health.

This chain joins TRBV6-1 and TRBJ2-5; TRBD1 matches 8 bases. CDR1 is MNHNS, CDR2 SASEGT, per germline. The J segment lost 4 bases and the V segment lost 8 bases, leaving 3 bases of the junction unmatched. The CDR3 is 12 amino acids. CDR3 coding DNA: TGTGCCAGCCGACAGGGGCGAGAGACCCAGTACTTC. Encoded protein: CASRQGRETQYF.

About this clone: The same CDR3 arises from other DNA sequences in this sample as well. The genes are TRBV5-1 and TRBJ2-5; D remains ambiguous. Trimming took off 3 bases at V and 0 bases at J, with 6 bases between the two ends. Per germline, CDR1 SGHRS and CDR2 YFSETQ. This CDR3 has 13 amino acids. This CDR3 is CASSYGNQETQYF. The CDR3 DNA reads as TGCGCCAGCAGCTACGGTAACCAAGAGACCCAGTACTTC.

The V call is TRBV11-2, the J call TRBJ2-1; D is unclear. V lost 5 bases to trimming and J lost 7 bases, with 9 bases between them. Germline values: CDR1 SGHAT, CDR2 FQNNGV. This CDR3 region has 12 residues. CDR3 loop: CASSISSNEQFF. The CDR3 DNA reads as TGTGCCAGCAGCATTAGTTCTAATGAGCAGTTCTTC.

This clone occurred once. This sample includes further DNA sequences coding for the same CDR3. The V and J genes are TRBV2 and TRBJ2-3; TRBD2 is a possible D gene (5 bases). Trimming removed 6 bases at V and 2 bases at J, with 12 bases between. This CDR3 is 14 amino acids long. CDR1 is SNHLY, CDR2 FYNNEI, per germline. CDR3: CASSGEIFTDTQYF. CDR3 coding DNA: TGTGCCAGCAGCGGGGAAATTTTCACAGATACGCAGTATTTT.

The chain couples TRBV5-1 to TRBJ2-1; 14 bases are shared with TRBD2. The germline gives CDR1 SGHRS, CDR2 YFSETQ. The ends lost 1 base at V and 7 bases at J; junction bases unmatched: 10. The CDR3 extends over 18 amino acids. The CDR3 here is CASSLKGLAGERTNEQFF. CDR3 in DNA: TGCGCCAGCAGCTTGAAGGGACTAGCGGGAGAGCGAACGAATGAGCAGTTCTTC.

The chain employs TRBV7-2 and TRBJ1-5, with D uncertain. The CDR3 has 17 residues. Germline V gene data show CDR1 as SGHTA and CDR2 as FQGNSA. Trimming left V 1 base short and J 0 bases short, with 13 bases between. CDR3 nucleotide sequence: TGTGCCAGCAGCTTAGGGTCACAGACCTATAGCAATCAGCCCCAGCATTTT. This translates into CASSLGSQTYSNQPQHF.

This chain joins TRBV10-3 and TRBJ2-5; 9 nucleotides line up with TRBD1. CDR3 length equals 14 residues. The junction had 8 bases not matched to a gene; V was cut back by 7 bases and J by 5 bases. Germline V CDR1 and CDR2: ENHRY, SYGVKD. This CDR3 is CAIKSTGGGETQYF. CDR3 sequence (DNA): TGTGCCATCAAAAGTACAGGGGGCGGGGAGACCCAGTACTTC.

The gene calls are TRBV6-1 and TRBJ1-5, with no clear D. The length of the CDR3 is 13 residues. CDR1 and CDR2 (germline): MNHNS, SASEGT. The V and J ends lost 8 bases and 1 base respectively, with 9 bases between them. CDR3 nucleotides: TGTGCCAGCCGAGCGGGGAGCAATCAGCCCCAGCATTTT. The encoded protein is CASRAGSNQPQHF.

The V and J genes are TRBV7-3 and TRBJ2-2; D gene uncertain. Germline V gene lookup returns CDR1 SGHTA and CDR2 FQGTGA. The CDR3 spans 13 residues. V dropped 4 bases and J dropped 6 bases, with 9 bases sitting between them. The CDR3 loop reads CASSYRRAGELFF. The CDR3 DNA sequence: TGTGCCAGCAGCTACCGACGAGCCGGGGAGCTGTTTTTT.

The chain recombines TRBV10-3 with TRBJ2-7; TRBD1 might be the D (5 bases). Trimming left V 11 bases short and J 2 bases short, with 16 bases between. Germline V lookup: CDR1 ENHRY, CDR2 SYGVKD. The CDR3 consists of 13 residues. The CDR3 nucleotides read TGTGCCGGGGCAGCTCAACTCACCTACGAGCAGTACTTC. Protein sequence: CAGAAQLTYEQYF.

The rearrangement uses TRBV28 and TRBJ2-2; 10 bases fit TRBD2. The CDR3 contains 14 residues. The V gene end was trimmed by 6 bases and the J gene end by 3 bases; junction bases not matched to a gene: 1. Germline CDR1 and CDR2: MDHEN and SYDVKM. CDR3 amino acids: CASRAGGDTGELFF. The CDR3 DNA reads as TGTGCCAGCAGAGCGGGAGGGGACACCGGGGAGCTGTTTTTT.

The chain employs TRBV5-5 and TRBJ1-2, with D possibly matching TRBD1 (6 bases). Germline V gene data show CDR1 as SGHKS and CDR2 as YYEKEE (reference sequence). The CDR3 extends over 15 amino acids. Deletions cut 0 bases from V and 4 bases from J, with 13 bases between. CDR3 sequence (DNA): TGTGCCAGCAGCTTGGACCAGGGGCAAGGCTATGGCTACACCTTC. This encodes CASSLDQGQGYGYTF. Using reference TRBV5-5 and TRBJ1-2 for the parts outside the CDR3, the full variable domain is DAGVTQSPTHLIKTRGQQVTLRCSPISGHKSVSWYQQVLGQGPQFIFQYYEKEERGRGNFPDRFSARQFPNYSSELNVNALLLGDSALYLCASSLDQGQGYGYTFGSGTRLTVV.

V is TRBV29-1 and J is TRBJ2-5; D is undetermined. Germline V gene data show CDR1 as SQVTM and CDR2 as ANQGSEA. The CDR3 is 11 amino acids. V gave up 1 base and J gave up 4 bases, with 4 bases separating them. CDR3 residues: CSVEVAETQYF. The CDR3 DNA reads as TGCAGCGTTGAAGTCGCAGAGACCCAGTACTTC.

The rearrangement links TRBV5-1 to TRBJ2-2; D might be TRBD2 (6 bases). CDR3 size: 14 residues. V dropped 4 bases and J dropped 1 base, with 8 bases sitting between them. Germline CDR1 is SGHRS and CDR2 is YFSETQ. The CDR3 loop reads CASSREQNTGELFF. In nucleotides, the CDR3 is TGCGCCAGCAGCCGGGAGCAGAACACCGGGGAGCTGTTTTTT.

V and J are TRBV5-1 and TRBJ2-7; perhaps D is TRBD1 or TRBD2 (6 bases each). CDR3 length: 17 amino acids. Germline V lookup: CDR1 SGHRS, CDR2 YFSETQ. V gave up 0 bases and J gave up 1 base, with 17 bases separating them. CDR3 coding DNA: TGCGCCAGCAGCTTGGGCCCCAGGGGAGGTGTGTCCTACGAGCAGTACTTC. This sequence encodes CASSLGPRGGVSYEQYF. Complete variable domain (other parts from reference TRBV5-1 and TRBJ2-7): KAGVTQTPRYLIKTRGQQVTLSCSPISGHRSVSWYQQTPGQGLQFLFEYFSETQRNKGNFPGRFSGRQFSNSRSEMNVSTLELGDSALYLCASSLGPRGGVSYEQYFGPGTRLTVT.

This clone was recorded only once. This sequence joins TRBV6-6 and TRBJ1-4, with D unclear. Trimming pared 6 bases from V and 14 bases from J, leaving 19 bases between. Per germline, CDR1 MNHNY and CDR2 SVGAGI (reference sequence). This CDR3 contains 13 residues. DNA for the CDR3: TGTGCCAGCAGGAGCACGGGAAGTCTTCGGCTGTTTTTT. This translates into CASRSTGSLRLFF.

J is TRBJ1-3 and V is TRBV4-3, with TRBD1 identical over 8 bases. The CDR3 has 19 residues. Germline assignment: CDR1 LGHNA and CDR2 YSLEER. The V gene end was trimmed by 3 bases and the J gene end by 0 bases; junction bases not matched to a gene: 13. Here the CDR3 DNA reads TGCGCCAGCAGCCATCACCCTTCGGGACAGGTCTTCTCTGGAAACACCATATATTTT. This gives the protein CASSHHPSGQVFSGNTIYF.

The chain's CDR3 is CASLMVETGNTIYF. Written as DNA, the CDR3 is TGTGCCTCCCTTATGGTGGAGACTGGAAACACCATATATTTT. V and J are TRBV30 and TRBJ1-3; D ambiguous. Trimming took off 7 bases at V and 2 bases at J, with 15 bases between the two ends. The V gene's germline CDR1 is GTSNPN and CDR2 SVGIG (reference sequence). This CDR3 has 14 residues.

As concerns this clone: The same CDR3 can be traced to other DNA sequences in this sample. This chain links TRBV5-1 with TRBJ2-3, with unresolved D. V was shortened by 5 bases and J by 3 bases, with 4 bases between the two germline ends. Per the germline V gene, CDR1 is SGHRS and CDR2 is YFSETQ. The CDR3 loop spans 11 amino acids. In nucleotides, the CDR3 is TGCGCCAGCAGGGTTACAGATACGCAGTATTTT. Residues: CASRVTDTQYF.

The chain is built from TRBV28 and TRBJ1-5, with TRBD1 matching over 8 bases. The trim removed 4 bases at V and 6 bases at J, leaving 14 bases unmatched. Germline CDR1 reads MDHEN; CDR2 reads SYDVKM. This CDR3 region has 17 residues. CDR3 sequence (DNA): TGTGCCAGCAGTTCTGGGGACAGGAGGGGTTTCGGTCAGCCCCAGCATTTT. Translation: CASSSGDRRGFGQPQHF.

The V call is TRBV7-9, the J call TRBJ2-1; 11 bases are a match to TRBD1. CDR3 size: 16 residues. Per germline, CDR1 SEHNR and CDR2 FQNEAQ (reference sequence). This CDR3 is CATRLRGGQGADEQFF. In DNA form, the CDR3 reads TGTGCAACCAGATTAAGGGGAGGACAGGGGGCTGATGAGCAGTTCTTC.

The rearrangement joins TRBV28 to TRBJ2-7; 7 nucleotides agree with TRBD1. V shed 6 bases, J shed 6 bases, and the junction held 5 bases outside the gene matches. The germline CDR1 and CDR2 sequences are MDHEN and SYDVKM. CDR3 length: 12 amino acids. Here the CDR3 reads CASRDRVVEQYF. CDR3 DNA: TGTGCCAGCAGAGACAGGGTAGTCGAGCAGTACTTC.

J is TRBJ1-2 and V is TRBV5-1; 8 bases are shared with TRBD1. The V gene end was trimmed by 4 bases and the J gene end by 5 bases; junction bases not matched to a gene: 1. The CDR3 is made up of 12 amino acids. The V gene's germline CDR1 is SGHRS and CDR2 YFSETQ. The CDR3: CASSRQGYGYTF. In nucleotides, the CDR3 is TGCGCCAGCAGCCGACAGGGGTATGGCTACACCTTC. The entire variable domain, with the rest obtained from reference TRBV5-1 and TRBJ1-2, is as follows: KAGVTQTPRYLIKTRGQQVTLSCSPISGHRSVSWYQQTPGQGLQFLFEYFSETQRNKGNFPGRFSGRQFSNSRSEMNVSTLELGDSALYLCASSRQGYGYTFGSGTRLTVV.

This chain uses TRBV5-4 with TRBJ2-1; D possibly matches TRBD1 or TRBD2 (5 bases each). This CDR3 region has 13 residues. The germline V gene encodes CDR1 SGHNT and CDR2 YYREEE (reference sequence). The V end was cut by 3 bases, the J end by 7 bases, with 11 bases between. The CDR3: CASSSRDVNEQFF. CDR3 in DNA: TGTGCCAGCAGCTCCCGGGACGTTAATGAGCAGTTCTTC.